There are a few counts of the clone carrying this T cell receptor beta chain. RNA transcripts served as the template for amplifying TCR beta CDR3 regions. Using the HTBI primer set, a first-round RT-PCR was run on the TCR CDR3. One entry per CDR3 protein results from TCRdb running MiXCR on the multiplex PCR reads. The table shows over 350,000 distinct CDR3 sequences, with roughly 14% occurring only once. These data belong to a study of T cells in Graves' hyperthyroidism and ophthalmopathy. The V gene lost 3 bases and the J gene lost 0 bases, with 6 bases spanning the gap. CDR1 is MNHEY and CDR2 is SMNVEV in the germline V gene (reference sequence). This CDR3 is 15 amino acids long. Fresh peripheral blood, 9.5 to 10 ml of it, supplied the PBMCs.

Sequencing was done on a sample of blood. This receptor was obtained from a young man with Graves' ophthalmopathy. The chain recombines TRBV27 with TRBJ1-6, with D uncertain. The CDR3 bases are TGTGCCAGCAGTTTCGTAAGCTCCTATAATTCACCCCTCCACTTT. Translation: CASSFVSSYNSPLHF.